This T cell receptor (beta chain) was documented in a study of blood T cell repertoires in COVID-19. The wider study: The cDNA or gDNA used as material had been derived from T cells, B-cell-depleted T cells, or PBMCs.

Original processing notes: It was from reference gene primer amplification that nucleated cell counts were estimated. Produced via immunoSEQ multiplex PCR; TCRdb's table is partial and in-frame only. The V and J calls and the clone size are those of that table, but D and trimming were determined from the DNA. This sample yields about 230,000 clones, of which around 82% are seen a single time; under 5% belongs to the top ten. From germline, CDR1 is MNHEY and CDR2 SVGEGT. V was trimmed by 0 bases and J by 5 bases, leaving 10 bases between them. The CDR3 runs 14 residues. This rearrangement joins TRBV6-2 or TRBV6-3 to TRBJ1-2; D unclear. The source material was peripheral blood. The clonotype was recovered from a man aged 50-59 years with active or convalescent COVID-19. For the CDR3, the DNA is TGTGCCAGCAGTTACTCGAGATCCCCGTATGGCTACACCTTC. Translating it yields CASSYSRSPYGYTF.